Each of the 27 T cell receptor beta chains below was sequenced from the same sample in a study of response to subunit inactivated influenza vaccine. MiXCR was run by TCRdb on the RT-PCR reads, yielding one entry per CDR3 protein. The sample lists around 600,000 distinct CDR3 sequences, around 11% occurring once. These data were also reused for a study on T cells expressing NK-cell markers. Per that paper: Template switching by 5'RACE with UMIs generated the TCR beta cDNA.

Sequences were derived from PBMCs from blood, sampled on the day of vaccination. Source of these receptors: a man in his forties or fifties who received an inactivated influenza vaccine.

V is TRBV20-1 and J is TRBJ1-1; 7 bases match TRBD1. V lost 3 bases to trimming and J lost 6 bases; unmatched junction nucleotides: 10. Per germline, CDR1 DFQATT and CDR2 SNEGSKA (reference sequence). The CDR3 totals 14 residues. This CDR3 reads CSASFPGQRPEAFF. The CDR3, as DNA: TGCAGTGCTAGTTTTCCGGGACAGCGACCTGAAGCTTTCTTT.

This clonotype was seen at least ten times. This chain joins TRBV12-3 or TRBV12-4 and TRBJ2-1; 8 bases fit TRBD2. The CDR3 runs to 16 residues. The V segment lost 3 bases and the J segment 2 bases; nucleotides outside the gene matches: 6. Here the CDR3 reads CASSFRGGGPYNEQFF. The CDR3 nucleotides read TGTGCCAGCAGTTTTCGGGGGGGCGGTCCCTACAATGAGCAGTTCTTC.

This clonotype was detected a few times. This rearrangement joins TRBV20-1 to TRBJ1-4, with D uncertain. The germline V gene encodes CDR1 DFQATT and CDR2 SNEGSKA (reference sequence). The CDR3 is made up of 15 amino acids. The V gene lost 6 bases and the J gene lost 8 bases, with 22 bases spanning the gap. CDR3 amino acids: CSAPSNGGEVEKLFF. The CDR3 region has the DNA TGCAGTGCCCCTTCGAATGGTGGGGAGGTCGAAAAACTGTTTTTT.

In this sample, this clonotype turned up a few times. The chain uses TRBV29-1 and TRBJ2-1, with a possible D match to TRBD2 (6 bases). The V gene lost 6 bases and the J gene lost 2 bases, with 20 bases spanning the gap. The CDR3 length is 16 residues. The germline V gene encodes CDR1 SQVTM and CDR2 ANQGSEA. The CDR3: CSVGTSTTPTYNEQFF. The CDR3 DNA reads TGCAGCGTGGGGACTTCCACTACCCCAACCTACAATGAGCAGTTCTTC.

J is TRBJ2-3 and V is TRBV7-9; 9 bases match TRBD2. V shed 5 bases and J 2 bases; nucleotides not matched to a gene: 5. This CDR3 spans 15 amino acids. Germline CDR1 is SEHNR and CDR2 is FQNEAQ (reference sequence). The CDR3 reads CASSDSGSFTDTQYF. CDR3 coding DNA: TGTGCCAGCAGCGATAGCGGGAGTTTCACAGATACGCAGTATTTT.

The V and J genes are TRBV6-2 or TRBV6-3 and TRBJ2-1; 7 nucleotides match TRBD2. The CDR3 is 17 residues long. The ends lost 1 base at V and 10 bases at J; junction bases unmatched: 16. The germline V gene has CDR1 MNHEY and CDR2 SVGEGT. The CDR3 DNA reads TGTGCCAGCAGTTACTGGGCCGGGTTGGCGGGGGTTGCCGAGCAGTTCTTC. Translated, it gives CASSYWAGLAGVAEQFF.

This chain links TRBV10-2 with TRBJ2-1, with 7 bases that match TRBD2. With V trimmed by 2 bases and J by 6 bases, 13 bases remained unmatched. This CDR3 is 17 amino acids long. CDR1 WSHSY and CDR2 SAAADI come from the germline V gene. The CDR3 DNA follows: TGCGCCAGCAGTGAGGGCCTAGCGGCAGTGGCGTTCAATGAGCAGTTCTTC. It translates to CASSEGLAAVAFNEQFF.

Only a few counts were recorded for this clonotype. The chain combines TRBV4-3 with TRBJ2-1; D is possibly TRBD1 or TRBD2 (6 bases each). The CDR3 runs 17 residues. V dropped 0 bases and J dropped 5 bases, with 17 bases sitting between them. CDR1 and CDR2 (germline): LGHNA, YSLEER. In DNA form, the CDR3 reads TGCGCCAGCAGCCAAGAGGGACCGGGGGCTCGCAACAATGAGCAGTTCTTC. Translated, it gives CASSQEGPGARNNEQFF.

V is TRBV6-2 or TRBV6-3 and J is TRBJ2-7; no clear D gene. Germline values: CDR1 MNHEY, CDR2 SVGEGT. Trimming took off 6 bases at V and 0 bases at J, with 18 bases between the two ends. This CDR3 region has 16 residues. Here the CDR3 reads CASSERPSPSSYEQYF. DNA of the CDR3: TGTGCCAGCAGCGAACGACCGTCCCCCAGCTCCTACGAGCAGTACTTC.

Many counts were recorded for this clonotype. The V call is TRBV20-1, the J call TRBJ1-2; 7 positions match TRBD1. The germline V gene has CDR1 DFQATT and CDR2 SNEGSKA (reference sequence). This CDR3 is built from 12 residues. The V gene end was trimmed by 5 bases and the J gene end by 5 bases; junction bases not matched to a gene: 5. DNA for the CDR3: TGCAGTGCTGACAGGGCCGGGTATGGCTACACCTTC. It codes for CSADRAGYGYTF.

The J gene is TRBJ2-7, the V gene TRBV4-3; the D gene is possibly TRBD1 (5 bases). Germline V gene sequence: CDR1 LGHNA, CDR2 YSLEER. V was shortened by 0 bases and J by 1 base, with 10 bases between the two germline ends. This CDR3 spans 15 amino acids. CDR3 region: CASSQDPGKSYEQYF. In DNA form, the CDR3 reads TGCGCCAGCAGCCAAGACCCAGGGAAGTCCTACGAGCAGTACTTC.

The genes are TRBV7-8 and TRBJ2-1; D gene ambiguous. The germline V gene has CDR1 SGHVS and CDR2 FQNEAQ. The CDR3 totals 15 residues. V dropped 5 bases and J dropped 6 bases, with 17 bases sitting between them. CDR3 residues: CASSPVHIAVNEQFF. The DNA for the CDR3 is TGTGCCAGCAGCCCGGTCCATATAGCAGTCAATGAGCAGTTCTTC.

The table lists this clonotype with a few counts. The chain links TRBV27 to TRBJ1-5; D is uncertain. Trimming stripped 2 bases from V and 2 bases from J, with 7 bases between. CDR3 size: 14 residues. In germline, CDR1 is MNHEY, CDR2 SMNVEV (reference sequence). The chain's CDR3 is CASSLVWGNQPQHF. Written as DNA, the CDR3 is TGTGCCAGCAGTTTAGTGTGGGGCAATCAGCCCCAGCATTTT.

The rearrangement links TRBV21-1 to TRBJ2-7; the D call in the table, TRBD1, was not verified against the DNA. TRBV21-1 is labeled a pseudogene. This CDR3 contains 13 residues. The CDR3 region is CASSKALAARLDF. In nucleotides, the CDR3 is TGTGCCAGCAGCAAAGCGCTGGCGGCCCGGTTGGACTTC.

The J gene is TRBJ2-2, the V gene TRBV29-1; D is unclear. This CDR3 has 12 amino acids. V was clipped by 6 bases and J by 5 bases, with 10 bases between them. Germline V gene data show CDR1 as SQVTM and CDR2 as ANQGSEA. Here the CDR3 DNA reads TGCAGCGTCAAACAGCCGACCGGGGAGCTGTTTTTT. Translated, it gives CSVKQPTGELFF.

The chain employs TRBV19 and TRBJ1-1, with TRBD1 as a possible D gene (5 bases). The CDR3 is made up of 15 amino acids. Germline V gives CDR1 LNHDA, CDR2 SQIVND (reference sequence). Trimming took 11 bases from V and 0 from J, leaving 19 bases between them. CDR3 in amino acids: CAWSPIDSLNTEAFF. Here the CDR3 DNA reads TGTGCCTGGAGTCCTATCGACAGCCTGAACACTGAAGCTTTCTTT.

V is TRBV27 and J is TRBJ2-5, with D possibly being TRBD1 (6 bases). The germline V and J ends were trimmed by 3 bases and 2 bases, with 13 bases remaining between them. The length of the CDR3 is 15 residues. Germline assignment: CDR1 MNHEY and CDR2 SMNVEV (reference sequence). The CDR3 sequence: CASSLGDKPQETQYF. The CDR3 DNA is TGTGCCAGCAGTTTGGGGGACAAGCCTCAAGAGACCCAGTACTTC.

The table lists this clonotype with a few counts. The chain recombines TRBV4-3 with TRBJ2-1, with D maybe TRBD2 (5 bases). The CDR3 totals 17 residues. The germline gives CDR1 LGHNA, CDR2 YSLEER. Trimming pared 0 bases from V and 4 bases from J, leaving 16 bases between. Here the CDR3 DNA reads TGCGCCAGCAGCCAAGATAAATTCGAGGGAGAGTACAATGAGCAGTTCTTC. Protein sequence: CASSQDKFEGEYNEQFF.

J is TRBJ2-7 and V is TRBV9, with 7 nucleotides matching TRBD1. Germline CDR1 is SGDLS and CDR2 is YYNGEE. The CDR3 runs to 13 residues. V was clipped by 3 bases and J by 2 bases; unmatched bases: 2. As DNA, the CDR3 is TGTGCCAGCAGCGGAGGGACAGCCTACGAGCAGTACTTC. Amino acids: CASSGGTAYEQYF.

V and J are TRBV11-3 and TRBJ2-4; D ambiguous. Looked up from germline, CDR1 is SGHNT and CDR2 is YENEEA. The CDR3 is 13 residues long. The V end lost 2 bases, the J end lost 5 bases, and 7 bases lay between the germline ends. The CDR3 region is CASSLTSENIQYF. In DNA form, the CDR3 reads TGTGCCAGCAGCTTAACTTCAGAAAACATTCAGTACTTC.

The V call is TRBV7-3, the J call TRBJ2-7, with D maybe TRBD1 (5 bases). V dropped 0 bases and J dropped 6 bases, with 9 bases sitting between them. CDR1 is SGHTA, CDR2 FQGTGA, per germline. CDR3 length: 13 residues. The CDR3 DNA follows: TGTGCCAGCAGCTTAACCAGGGAAGGCGAGCAGTACTTC. It specifies CASSLTREGEQYF. Full variable domain (rest looked up from reference TRBV7-3 and TRBJ2-7): GAGVSQTPSNKVTEKGKYVELRCDPISGHTALYWYRQSLGQGPEFLIYFQGTGAADDSGLPNDRFFAVRPEGSVSTLKIQRTERGDSAVYLCASSLTREGEQYFGPGTRLTVT.

V is TRBV20-1 and J is TRBJ2-5; 14 bases agree with TRBD2. CDR3 length: 15 amino acids. Germline trimming cut 6 bases from V and 2 bases from J; bases unmatched to any gene: 5. Germline loops: CDR1 DFQATT, CDR2 SNEGSKA (reference sequence). The CDR3 region is CSAGLAGGRQETQYF. The CDR3 DNA reads TGCAGTGCCGGACTAGCGGGGGGCCGTCAAGAGACCCAGTACTTC.

This clonotype was seen at least ten times. V usage is TRBV20-1 and J usage is TRBJ1-2; D unclear. The CDR3 is made up of 13 amino acids. Trimming removed 3 bases from V and 6 bases from J, with 14 bases in between. The germline gives CDR1 DFQATT, CDR2 SNEGSKA (reference sequence). CDR3 coding DNA: TGCAGTGCTAGGAGCCAGGCACGGGATGGCTACACCTTC. It translates to CSARSQARDGYTF.

In its sample, this clonotype was seen a few times. The V gene is TRBV10-3, the J gene TRBJ2-3, with D uncertain. Germline values: CDR1 ENHRY, CDR2 SYGVKD. V lost 7 bases to trimming and J lost 7 bases, with 15 bases between them. The CDR3 length is 13 residues. Written as DNA, the CDR3 is TGTGCCATCACCACGGACCCTCAATATACGCAGTATTTT. This translates into CAITTDPQYTQYF.

This clonotype has just a few counts. V gene TRBV7-2 combines with J gene TRBJ2-3; no definite D call. This CDR3 has 13 amino acids. Trimming stripped 5 bases from V and 10 bases from J, with 16 bases between. CDR1 is SGHTA, CDR2 FQGNSA, per germline. CDR3 in DNA: TGTGCCAGCAGCCCCCCAAGTATTCTGTCGCAGTATTTT. It encodes CASSPPSILSQYF.

The J gene is TRBJ2-7, the V gene TRBV5-1; D is perhaps TRBD2 (5 bases). Germline CDR1 reads SGHRS; CDR2 reads YFSETQ. V lost 0 bases to trimming and J lost 5 bases, with 12 bases between them. This CDR3 comprises 14 residues. DNA for the CDR3: TGCGCCAGCAGCTTGGGGTTTCGGGGTGACGAGCAGTACTTC. Amino acids: CASSLGFRGDEQYF. Full variable domain (missing parts from reference TRBV5-1 and TRBJ2-7): KAGVTQTPRYLIKTRGQQVTLSCSPISGHRSVSWYQQTPGQGLQFLFEYFSETQRNKGNFPGRFSGRQFSNSRSEMNVSTLELGDSALYLCASSLGFRGDEQYFGPGTRLTVT.

For this clonotype: Since a much larger clone is just one base distant, this may be a read error. V gene TRBV7-9 combines with J gene TRBJ2-3; D is unclear. Germline CDR1 and CDR2: SEHNR and FQNEAQ (reference sequence). Trimming cost V 5 bases and J 2 bases, with 5 bases left between them. The CDR3 sequence is 12 residues long. This CDR3 reads CASSAPTDTQYF. CDR3 in DNA: TGTGCCAGCAGCGCCCCCACAGATACGCAGTATTTT.